This T cell receptor beta chain was identified in a study of immune evolution from preneoplasia to lung adenocarcinoma. This clone was seen just once. V lost 5 bases and J lost 0, with 19 bases in between. Germline CDR1 LNHDA, CDR2 SQIVND (reference sequence). This CDR3 comprises 18 residues. The method was immunoSEQ multiplex PCR; TCRdb's version includes in-frame clones alone and lacks a portion of them. The table lists roughly 9,900 clones, 80% to 90% of them singletons. Sequencing was carried out using FFPE minimally invasive lung adenocarcinoma tissue. This receptor was identified in a person aged 65 to 79 with lung adenocarcinoma. The chain combines TRBV19 with TRBJ2-2; a weak D match, TRBD1 (5 bases). This CDR3 is CASSLVHSAGPNTGELFF. CDR3 DNA: TGTGCCAGTAGTCTGGTCCATTCGGCAGGGCCGAACACCGGGGAGCTGTTTTTT.